These 30 T cell receptor beta chains originate from one sample sequenced in a study of beta chain features in type 1 diabetes. Reverse transcription of all isolated RNA meant that expressed TCRB transcripts were sequenced. Assay: immunoSEQ multiplex PCR; the TCRdb copy retains only in-frame clones and omits some. Here the sample spans about 320,000 clones, 12% to 15% being singletons. The sample comprised central memory CD4+ T cells from blood. These receptors were taken from a man aged 30 to 45 in good health.

This clone has a handful of counts. The rearrangement links TRBV19 to TRBJ1-2, with 8 nucleotides matching TRBD1. J lost 7 bases, V lost 5 bases, and 9 bases had no gene match. CDR3 size: 14 residues. Germline V gene lookup returns CDR1 LNHDA and CDR2 SQIVND (reference sequence). The CDR3 sequence: CASSLRTGRGGYTF. CDR3 DNA: TGTGCCAGTAGTCTACGGACAGGGCGAGGTGGCTACACCTTC.

CDR3 protein: CAWRAGHPGNTIYF. DNA for the CDR3: TGTGCCTGGAGAGCGGGACATCCTGGAAACACCATATATTTT. The genes are TRBV30 and TRBJ1-3, with a weak D call TRBD1 (6 bases). V lost 3 bases to trimming and J lost 2 bases, with 11 bases between them. Germline V gives CDR1 GTSNPN, CDR2 SVGIG (reference sequence). The CDR3 length is 14 residues.

This clone was recorded a few times. The chain employs TRBV6-5 and TRBJ1-2; tentative D call: TRBD1 (5 bases). The germline V and J ends were trimmed by 6 bases and 11 bases, with 16 bases remaining between them. This CDR3 comprises 12 residues. The germline V gene encodes CDR1 MNHEY and CDR2 SVGAGI. The CDR3 region has the DNA TGTGCCAGCAGCAGCCCGGCAGGGAGGTACACCTTC. Protein product: CASSSPAGRYTF.

The sample holds a few counts of this clone. The genes are TRBV30 and TRBJ1-3; D perhaps matches TRBD1 (6 bases). Germline values: CDR1 GTSNPN, CDR2 SVGIG (reference sequence). The CDR3 extends over 15 amino acids. With 2 bases removed from V and 0 bases from J, the gap between germline ends came to 11 bases. DNA of the CDR3: TGTGCCTGGAGTCCAGGGGATACCTCTGGAAACACCATATATTTT. This translates into CAWSPGDTSGNTIYF.

This clone was counted only a few times. The chain is built from TRBV29-1 and TRBJ1-2, with D unclear. The V end was cut by 6 bases, the J end by 3 bases, with 14 bases between. This CDR3 has 13 amino acids. Germline values: CDR1 SQVTM, CDR2 ANQGSEA. The CDR3 DNA is TGCAGCGTCGTTGAGTATACAGACTATGGCTACACCTTC. Protein product: CSVVEYTDYGYTF.

This clone was picked up one time. The chain employs TRBV19 and TRBJ2-3; either TRBD1 or TRBD2 may supply D (6 bases each). Trimming cost V 9 bases and J 4 bases, with 23 bases left between them. This CDR3 has 16 amino acids. Germline loops: CDR1 LNHDA, CDR2 SQIVND (reference sequence). CDR3 sequence: CASVSRGGGTPDTQYF. The CDR3 DNA follows: TGTGCCAGCGTCAGCCGCGGAGGGGGGACCCCAGATACGCAGTATTTT. Filled out from reference TRBV19 and TRBJ2-3, the complete variable domain reads DGGITQSPKYLFRKEGQNVTLSCEQNLNHDAMYWYRQDPGQGLRLIYYSQIVNDFQKGDIAEGYSVSREKKESFPLTVTSAQKNPTAFYLCASVSRGGGTPDTQYFGPGTRLTVL.

There are a few counts of this clone. The genes are TRBV6-5 and TRBJ1-6, with 7 positions matching TRBD1. Germline lookup yields CDR1 MNHEY and CDR2 SVGAGI. The CDR3 is made up of 14 amino acids. Unmatched junction bases numbered 4, after V lost 6 bases and J lost 5 bases. The CDR3 is CASRSTGNNSPLHF. The CDR3, as DNA: TGTGCCAGCAGATCGACAGGGAATAATTCACCCCTCCACTTT.

This clone showed up just a few times. The rearrangement joins TRBV7-9 to TRBJ1-1; TRBD1 is a possible D gene (5 bases). This CDR3 is built from 17 residues. The germline gives CDR1 SEHNR, CDR2 FQNEAQ (reference sequence). V was shortened by 3 bases and J by 3 bases, with 20 bases between the two germline ends. CDR3 nucleotide sequence: TGTGCCAGCAGCTTCCCTAGGCTGGGAGGGGATGACACTGAAGCTTTCTTT. This translates into CASSFPRLGGDDTEAFF. Using reference TRBV7-9 and TRBJ1-1 for the parts outside the CDR3, the full variable domain is DTGVSQNPRHKITKRGQNVTFRCDPISEHNRLYWYRQTLGQGPEFLTYFQNEAQLEKSRLLSDRFSAERPKGSFSTLEIQRTEQGDSAMYLCASSFPRLGGDDTEAFFGQGTRLTVV.

This chain joins TRBV27 and TRBJ1-2, with 12 positions matching TRBD1. The germline V gene encodes CDR1 MNHEY and CDR2 SMNVEV (reference sequence). J was trimmed by 4 bases and V by 0 bases; bases with no gene match: 15. The CDR3 spans 20 residues. DNA of the CDR3: TGTGCCAGCAGTTTATCGGTTAATGGGGACAGGGGGCGACACCGCTATGGCTACACCTTC. Translating it yields CASSLSVNGDRGRHRYGYTF.

The rearrangement links TRBV12-5 to TRBJ1-2, with TRBD1 as a possible D gene (5 bases). The CDR3 runs to 17 residues. Per the germline V gene, CDR1 is LGHNT and CDR2 is FRNRAP. The V end lost 0 bases, the J end lost 0 bases, and 14 bases lay between the germline ends. The CDR3, as DNA: TGTGCTAGTGGTTTGGTACTAGGGACCCACGCTAACTATGGCTACACCTTC. Encoded protein: CASGLVLGTHANYGYTF.

This chain uses TRBV28 with TRBJ1-2, with 9 bases matching TRBD1. Per germline, CDR1 MDHEN and CDR2 SYDVKM. Trimming cost V 3 bases and J 4 bases; bases outside gene matches: 3. The CDR3 is made up of 14 amino acids. The CDR3 sequence: CASSLGQGPYGYTF. CDR3 bases: TGTGCCAGCAGTTTGGGACAGGGTCCCTATGGCTACACCTTC.

This clone has only a few counts. The chain uses TRBV4-1 and TRBJ1-4; no definite D call. CDR3 length: 13 residues. The germline CDR1 and CDR2 sequences are MGHRA and YSYEKL. Trimming took off 2 bases at V and 7 bases at J, with 8 bases between the two ends. In DNA form, the CDR3 reads TGCGCCAGCAGCCAACTTCGGGCTGAAAAACTGTTTTTT. Protein: CASSQLRAEKLFF.

This clone was picked up a small number of times. The chain combines TRBV4-1 with TRBJ1-5; D unresolved. V shed 1 base and J shed 3 bases, with 10 bases lying between them. The germline V gene has CDR1 MGHRA and CDR2 YSYEKL. This CDR3 has 15 residues. The CDR3 nucleotides are TGCGCCAGCAGCCAAGGAGTCAACCTCAATCAGCCCCAGCATTTT. Encoded protein: CASSQGVNLNQPQHF.

This clone was seen only a few times. The chain carries TRBV6-5 and TRBJ2-7; D could derive from TRBD1 or TRBD2 (6 bases each). Per germline, CDR1 MNHEY and CDR2 SVGAGI. There are 14 residues in the CDR3. V lost 6 bases to trimming and J lost 3 bases, with 15 bases between them. The CDR3 DNA reads as TGTGCCAGCAGCGGAGGGGGTCTAGGCTACGAGCAGTACTTC. It encodes CASSGGGLGYEQYF.

V is TRBV19 and J is TRBJ2-6, with D possibly TRBD1 on 5 matching bases. Per the germline V gene, CDR1 is LNHDA and CDR2 is SQIVND (reference sequence). V was pared by 5 bases and J by 0 bases, with 14 bases between. The CDR3 length is 17 residues. The CDR3 coding sequence is TGTGCCAGTAGTTCAGACAGTAGAAGCTCTGGGGCCAACGTCCTGACTTTC. Encoded protein: CASSSDSRSSGANVLTF.

This CDR3 is CASSSRGRGGNEQFF. In DNA form, the CDR3 reads TGTGCCAGCAGCTCCCGGGGCAGGGGGGGCAATGAGCAGTTCTTC. The chain joins TRBV5-4 to TRBJ2-1; either TRBD1 or TRBD2 may fit D (7 bases each). V was shortened by 3 bases and J by 6 bases, with 16 bases between the two germline ends. The CDR3 loop spans 15 amino acids. CDR1 SGHNT and CDR2 YYREEE come from the germline V gene (reference sequence).

This sequence joins TRBV11-2 and TRBJ2-7; weak D call: TRBD2 (6 bases). From germline, CDR1 is SGHAT and CDR2 FQNNGV. V dropped 5 bases and J dropped 3 bases, with 17 bases sitting between them. This CDR3 region has 15 residues. The CDR3 bases are TGTGCCAGCAGCAATCTTCGGGGGAGAAGCTACGAGCAGTACGTC. It yields the protein CASSNLRGRSYEQYV.

V gene TRBV5-1 combines with J gene TRBJ1-2; 9 bases map to TRBD1. This CDR3 contains 13 residues. V gave up 3 bases and J gave up 10 bases; unmatched junction bases: 7. Germline CDR1 is SGHRS and CDR2 is YFSETQ. CDR3: CASSSGTGLDYTF. DNA for the CDR3: TGCGCCAGCAGCTCGGGGACAGGGTTAGACTACACCTTC.

The table lists this clone with a few counts. The chain joins TRBV27 to TRBJ1-2; 9 bases line up with TRBD1. The germline V gene encodes CDR1 MNHEY and CDR2 SMNVEV (reference sequence). The CDR3 spans 14 residues. Unmatched junction bases numbered 6, after V lost 2 bases and J lost 8 bases. The CDR3 DNA is TGTGCCAGCAGTTTAACGGTACAGGGGGCGGGCTACACCTTC. Translated: CASSLTVQGAGYTF.

The chain employs TRBV19 and TRBJ1-2; maybe TRBD1 (5 bases). This CDR3 is built from 13 residues. Trimming shortened V by 4 bases and J by 7 bases, and 13 bases separated the two germline ends. Germline V lookup: CDR1 LNHDA, CDR2 SQIVND (reference sequence). CDR3 bases: TGTGCCAGTAGTAAGTTCTCCCAGGGTGGCTACACCTTC. Translating gives CASSKFSQGGYTF.

The rearrangement joins TRBV6-6 to TRBJ2-7; D remains ambiguous. Between the trimmed V and J ends, which lost 5 bases and 7 bases, there was a span of 18 bases. Germline assignment: CDR1 MNHNY and CDR2 SVGAGI (reference sequence). The CDR3 sequence is 14 residues long. CDR3 region: CASSVLVPSREQYV. Written as DNA, the CDR3 is TGTGCCAGCAGTGTTCTGGTCCCCTCGCGGGAGCAGTACGTC.

This clone showed up just a few times. The rearrangement links TRBV6-1 to TRBJ1-1; 7 nucleotides match TRBD1. Looked up from germline, CDR1 is MNHNS and CDR2 is SASEGT. The CDR3 has 14 amino acids. V shed 6 bases, J shed 2 bases, and the junction held 6 bases outside the gene matches. In DNA form, the CDR3 reads TGTGCCAGCAGAAGGAACAGGGGTAACACTGAAGCTTTCTTT. Its protein product is CASRRNRGNTEAFF.

This clone turned up a few times. The chain uses TRBV27 and TRBJ2-1; TRBD1 matches 8 bases. Germline-derived CDR1 and CDR2 are MNHEY and SMNVEV (reference sequence). V shed 4 bases, J shed 7 bases, and the junction held 9 bases outside the gene matches. The CDR3 runs 15 residues. DNA of the CDR3: TGTGCCAGCAGTTCCGCCGACAGGGGTGGGAATGAGCAGTTCTTC. Translation gives CASSSADRGGNEQFF.

The rearrangement joins TRBV9 to TRBJ2-5; no clear D gene. The CDR3 is made up of 14 amino acids. The V and J ends lost 4 bases and 5 bases respectively, with 15 bases between them. Germline V lookup: CDR1 SGDLS, CDR2 YYNGEE. CDR3 nucleotide sequence: TGTGCCAGCAGCCCGTCCACTCTGGGCGAGACCCAGTACTTC. Its protein is CASSPSTLGETQYF.

The V and J genes are TRBV15 and TRBJ2-5; tentative D call: TRBD1 (5 bases). The CDR3 extends over 13 amino acids. Trimming pared 1 base from V and 10 bases from J, leaving 13 bases between. The germline gives CDR1 LNHNV, CDR2 YYDKDF (reference sequence). The chain's CDR3 is CATSRATGGGQYF. DNA for the CDR3: TGTGCCACCAGCAGAGCCACAGGCGGTGGCCAGTACTTC.

This clone was seen more than once but under ten times. The V and J genes are TRBV5-1 and TRBJ2-1; the match to TRBD1 covers 9 bases. V lost 4 bases to trimming and J lost 1 base; unmatched junction nucleotides: 12. Germline V gene sequence: CDR1 SGHRS, CDR2 YFSETQ. The CDR3 length is 18 residues. The CDR3: CASSPGGTGYGSYNEQFF. CDR3 in DNA: TGCGCCAGCAGCCCCGGAGGGACAGGGTACGGGTCCTACAATGAGCAGTTCTTC. The full variable domain, with the rest looked up from reference TRBV5-1 and TRBJ2-1, is KAGVTQTPRYLIKTRGQQVTLSCSPISGHRSVSWYQQTPGQGLQFLFEYFSETQRNKGNFPGRFSGRQFSNSRSEMNVSTLELGDSALYLCASSPGGTGYGSYNEQFFGPGTRLTVL.

This clone came up many times. The chain uses TRBV27 and TRBJ1-4, with 7 bases matching TRBD1. After removal of 2 bases from V and 8 bases from J, the junction contained 2 bases not matched to a gene. The CDR3 loop spans 13 amino acids. The germline gives CDR1 MNHEY, CDR2 SMNVEV (reference sequence). The CDR3 loop is CASSLPGQEKLFF. CDR3 coding DNA: TGTGCCAGCAGTTTACCGGGACAGGAAAAACTGTTTTTT.

This clone was seen only a few times. This chain joins TRBV6-1 and TRBJ2-2; unclear D gene. This CDR3 spans 14 amino acids. The V end lost 0 bases, the J end lost 6 bases, and 8 bases lay between the germline ends. Germline lookup yields CDR1 MNHNS and CDR2 SASEGT. DNA of the CDR3: TGTGCCAGCAGTGAAGCGCGTTTCGCCGGGGAGCTGTTTTTT. Protein: CASSEARFAGELFF.

This clone was found a few times. The chain joins TRBV6-6 to TRBJ1-2; no clear D. This CDR3 region has 14 residues. Trimming took 6 bases from V and 6 from J, leaving 17 bases between them. Germline lookup yields CDR1 MNHNY and CDR2 SVGAGI (reference sequence). DNA of the CDR3: TGTGCCAGCAGCGCTTGGGGAGTGGGTAATGGCTACACCTTC. Protein sequence: CASSAWGVGNGYTF.

The rearrangement uses TRBV7-2 and TRBJ2-5; TRBD1 aligns across 10 bases. The V gene end was trimmed by 5 bases and the J gene end by 4 bases; junction bases not matched to a gene: 1. Germline CDR1 SGHTA, CDR2 FQGNSA. The CDR3 sequence is 13 residues long. The CDR3 protein is CASSRDRGETQYF. The CDR3 coding sequence is TGTGCCAGCAGCCGGGACAGGGGAGAGACCCAGTACTTC.